The 30 T cell receptor beta chains below come from one sample, sequenced in a study of beta chain features in type 1 diabetes. The entirety of the isolated RNA underwent reverse transcription, so expressed TCRB transcripts were sequenced. Using immunoSEQ multiplex PCR, the repertoire was profiled, and TCRdb retains in-frame clones only, with some absent. The sample shows nearly 350,000 clones, roughly 8% of them seen only once. The sample taken for sequencing was central memory CD4+ T cells from blood. The receptors come from a woman between 18 and 29 years old in good health.

V is TRBV20-1 and J is TRBJ2-7; D might be TRBD1 (5 bases). With 6 bases removed from V and 3 bases from J, the gap between germline ends came to 9 bases. The CDR3 length is 11 residues. CDR1 and CDR2 (germline): DFQATT, SNEGSKA (reference sequence). Here the CDR3 DNA reads TGCAGTGCCTCGGACAACTACGAGCAGTACTTC. Protein: CSASDNYEQYF.

This clone turned up a few times. CDR3 residues: CASSPGASGRADTQYF. CDR3 nucleotide sequence: TGTGCCAGCAGCCCGGGGGCTAGCGGGAGGGCAGATACGCAGTATTTT. This chain connects TRBV7-3 to TRBJ2-3; 12 positions match TRBD2. Losses at the gene ends were 5 bases for V and 4 bases for J; bases not matched to a gene: 7. Germline V gene lookup returns CDR1 SGHTA and CDR2 FQGTGA. The CDR3 is 16 amino acids.

This clone was observed a handful of times. This likely reflects a read error, since a far larger clone is one base away. This same CDR3 is encoded by further DNA sequences in the sample. The CDR3 sequence: CASSLGPGHDYEQYF. CDR3 DNA sequence: TGTGCCAGCAGCTTGGGGCCGGGGCACGACTACGAGCAGTACTTC. This chain joins TRBV5-4 and TRBJ2-7, with D possibly being TRBD1 or TRBD2 (5 bases each). V lost 0 bases and J 3 bases, leaving 13 bases between the germline ends. Germline CDR1 and CDR2: SGHNT and YYREEE (reference sequence). The CDR3 loop spans 15 amino acids.

With respect to this clone: In the same sample, other DNA sequences code for this CDR3. The chain couples TRBV5-1 to TRBJ2-7, with TRBD1 as a possible D gene (6 bases). V lost 0 bases, J lost 4 bases, and 8 bases lay in between. CDR1 and CDR2 from the germline V gene are SGHRS and YFSETQ. The CDR3 extends over 13 amino acids. DNA of the CDR3: TGCGCCAGCAGCTTGGAACAGGGTTACGAGCAGTACTTC. Its protein is CASSLEQGYEQYF.

This chain links TRBV2 with TRBJ2-5; D is undetermined. The length of the CDR3 is 13 residues. V shed 5 bases and J shed 4 bases, with 11 bases lying between them. Per germline, CDR1 SNHLY and CDR2 FYNNEI. This CDR3 is CASSIEKAETQYF. The DNA of the CDR3 is TGTGCCAGCAGTATAGAGAAGGCAGAGACCCAGTACTTC.

This clone was found many times. The chain recombines TRBV21-1 with TRBJ2-1. TRBV21-1 is a known pseudogene. The CDR3 covers 9 residues. This chain's CDR3 is CASSKGQFF. The CDR3 DNA reads as TGTGCCAGCAGCAAGGGGCAGTTCTTC.

This sequence joins TRBV7-2 and TRBJ2-3; 8 bases are shared with TRBD2. Germline CDR1 is SGHTA and CDR2 is FQGNSA. The CDR3 has 16 residues. V gave up 1 base and J gave up 2 bases; unmatched junction bases: 5. The chain's CDR3 is CASSLVAGMTTDTQYF. In DNA, the CDR3 is TGTGCCAGCAGCTTAGTAGCGGGGATGACCACAGATACGCAGTATTTT. The entire variable domain, with the rest obtained from reference TRBV7-2 and TRBJ2-3, is as follows: GAGVSQSPSNKVTEKGKDVELRCDPISGHTALYWYRQSLGQGLEFLIYFQGNSAPDKSGLPSDRFSAERTGGSVSTLTIQRTQQEDSAVYLCASSLVAGMTTDTQYFGPGTRLTVL.

This clone was picked up a small number of times. The chain has TRBV14 and TRBJ2-5; D could derive from TRBD1 or TRBD2 (6 bases each). CDR3 length equals 16 residues. Per the germline V gene, CDR1 is SGHDN and CDR2 is FVKESK. Between the trimmed V and J ends, which lost 4 bases and 2 bases, there was a span of 17 bases. The CDR3 spells CASSPYAGTQQETQYF. CDR3 bases: TGTGCCAGCAGCCCATATGCGGGGACACAGCAAGAGACCCAGTACTTC.

This sequence joins TRBV28 and TRBJ2-3; D is perhaps TRBD2 (6 bases). Trimming pared 7 bases from V and 2 bases from J, leaving 10 bases between. This CDR3 has 13 residues. Germline V lookup: CDR1 MDHEN, CDR2 SYDVKM. This CDR3 reads CASKGTYTDTQYF. CDR3 in DNA: TGTGCCAGCAAGGGGACTTACACAGATACGCAGTATTTT. The full variable domain, with the rest looked up from reference TRBV28 and TRBJ2-3, is DVKVTQSSRYLVKRTGEKVFLECVQDMDHENMFWYRQDPGLGLRLIYFSYDVKMKEKGDIPEGYSVSREKKERFSLILESASTNQTSMYLCASKGTYTDTQYFGPGTRLTVL.

A few counts support this clone. The chain links TRBV19 to TRBJ2-1; D is possibly TRBD1 or TRBD2 (5 bases each). CDR1 is LNHDA and CDR2 is SQIVND in the germline V gene (reference sequence). The CDR3 contains 16 residues. The ends were cut back, 5 bases at V and 10 bases at J, with 24 bases in the middle. CDR3 sequence reads: CASSPLGTSVFMEQFF. CDR3 DNA: TGTGCCAGTAGTCCCCTCGGGACCAGCGTATTTATGGAGCAGTTCTTC.

This clone occurred many times. The chain recombines TRBV7-2 with TRBJ1-5, with no clear D. V lost 1 base and J 1 base, leaving 8 bases between the germline ends. CDR1 and CDR2 from the germline V gene are SGHTA and FQGNSA. The CDR3 totals 15 residues. CDR3 residues: CASSLGRQSNQPQHF. The CDR3 DNA sequence: TGTGCCAGCAGCTTAGGGCGGCAAAGCAATCAGCCCCAGCATTTT.

This clone appeared a few times. The chain is built from TRBV7-2 and TRBJ2-2; tentative D call: TRBD2 (6 bases). There are 15 residues in the CDR3. CDR1 and CDR2 (germline): SGHTA, FQGNSA. The V end lost 1 base, the J end lost 7 bases, and 13 bases lay between the germline ends. The CDR3 coding sequence is TGTGCCAGCAGCTTAGTGGCGGGGTTGAGCGGGGAGCTGTTTTTT. It codes for CASSLVAGLSGELFF.

This clone was counted only a few times. The gene calls are TRBV7-2 and TRBJ2-5, with a weak D call TRBD1 (5 bases). The CDR3 totals 13 residues. Trimming took off 5 bases at V and 5 bases at J, with 12 bases between the two ends. Germline V gene sequence: CDR1 SGHTA, CDR2 FQGNSA. The CDR3 nucleotides read TGTGCCAGCAGCCTTAGGGGAAGGGAGACCCAGTACTTC. Translation gives CASSLRGRETQYF.

This chain connects TRBV18 to TRBJ2-5; TRBD2 might be the D (6 bases). This CDR3 is built from 15 residues. Germline CDR1 reads KGHSH; CDR2 reads LQKENI. V lost 2 bases, J lost 3 bases, and 13 bases lay in between. CDR3 sequence reads: CASSPNYSGEETQYF. CDR3 DNA: TGTGCCAGCTCACCAAATTATTCGGGAGAAGAGACCCAGTACTTC.

V gene TRBV15 combines with J gene TRBJ2-6; D unclear. The germline V gene encodes CDR1 LNHNV and CDR2 YYDKDF (reference sequence). This CDR3 is built from 16 residues. The ends were cut back, 5 bases at V and 0 bases at J, with 11 bases in the middle. In nucleotides, the CDR3 is TGTGCCACCAGCCCCCGACATTCCTCTGGGGCCAACGTCCTGACTTTC. This translates into CATSPRHSSGANVLTF.

This clone was found a few times. The chain uses TRBV6-5 and TRBJ1-2, with D tentatively TRBD1 (6 bases). CDR3 length equals 12 residues. The ends were cut back, 8 bases at V and 3 bases at J, with 10 bases in the middle. Germline CDR1 reads MNHEY; CDR2 reads SVGAGI. The CDR3 region has the DNA TGTGCCAGCTACAGGGTGGACTATGGCTACACCTTC. It specifies CASYRVDYGYTF.

The rearrangement joins TRBV6-5 to TRBJ2-3; possibly TRBD1 or TRBD2 for D (5 bases each). The CDR3 loop spans 14 amino acids. Per the germline V gene, CDR1 is MNHEY and CDR2 is SVGAGI. V was shortened by 6 bases and J by 5 bases, with 15 bases between the two germline ends. CDR3 in DNA: TGTGCCAGCAGGTCTGAGGGGAACGGAGATACGCAGTATTTT. Its protein is CASRSEGNGDTQYF.

This clone was seen more than once but under ten times. This chain uses TRBV6-5 with TRBJ2-7, with D tentatively TRBD1 (5 bases). V was shortened by 6 bases and J by 0 bases, with 15 bases between the two germline ends. Germline loops: CDR1 MNHEY, CDR2 SVGAGI. The CDR3 consists of 15 residues. CDR3 bases: TGTGCCAGCAGCCAAGGGGTCTTCGGCTCCTACGAGCAGTACTTC. Amino acid sequence: CASSQGVFGSYEQYF.

This clone was picked up a small number of times. The V and J genes are TRBV19 and TRBJ2-2; 8 bases agree with TRBD2. The CDR3 is 13 amino acids. V was pared by 8 bases and J by 5 bases, with 4 bases of the junction left unmatched. The V gene's germline CDR1 is LNHDA and CDR2 SQIVND (reference sequence). The CDR3, as DNA: TGTGCCAGTGGAATAGCGGGAACCGGGGAGCTGTTTTTT. Amino acids: CASGIAGTGELFF.

This clone turned up a few times. This chain joins TRBV6-6 and TRBJ2-3, with a weak D call TRBD1 (6 bases). The V gene's germline CDR1 is MNHNY and CDR2 SVGAGI (reference sequence). The CDR3 has 16 amino acids. Between the trimmed V and J ends, which lost 6 bases and 4 bases, there was a span of 20 bases. The DNA for the CDR3 is TGTGCCAGCAGGGATGACGTTGTACAGGGTGCAGATACGCAGTATTTT. Translating gives CASRDDVVQGADTQYF.

This clone has at least ten counts. This chain connects TRBV5-1 to TRBJ2-1, with 7 bases matching TRBD2. Looked up from germline, CDR1 is SGHRS and CDR2 is YFSETQ. CDR3 length: 14 amino acids. After removal of 4 bases from V and 5 bases from J, the junction contained 6 bases not matched to a gene. CDR3 sequence (DNA): TGCGCCAGCAGCCTACACGGACTAGACAATGAGCAGTTCTTC. Translation: CASSLHGLDNEQFF.

This clone was seen a handful of times. The rearrangement joins TRBV7-9 to TRBJ2-5; D not certain. The CDR3 runs to 15 residues. V was trimmed by 3 bases and J by 2 bases, leaving 13 bases between them. Looked up from germline, CDR1 is SEHNR and CDR2 is FQNEAQ (reference sequence). CDR3 in DNA: TGTGCCAGCAGCTTTGGTTTCGGAATTCAAGAGACCCAGTACTTC. Translation gives CASSFGFGIQETQYF.

The sample holds many counts of this clone. This chain uses TRBV7-9 with TRBJ2-1, with TRBD2 identical over 8 bases. This CDR3 comprises 15 residues. Trimming removed 4 bases from V and 4 bases from J; junction bases left unmatched: 6. The V gene's germline CDR1 is SEHNR and CDR2 FQNEAQ (reference sequence). Written as DNA, the CDR3 is TGTGCCAGCAGCTATAGCGGGACGGATTACAATGAGCAGTTCTTC. This translates into CASSYSGTDYNEQFF.

This clone was recorded a few times. V usage is TRBV5-5 and J usage is TRBJ2-3; perhaps TRBD1 as D (5 bases). This CDR3 spans 13 amino acids. Per the germline V gene, CDR1 is SGHKS and CDR2 is YYEKEE (reference sequence). V was clipped by 3 bases and J by 3 bases, with 8 bases between them. CDR3 sequence (DNA): TGTGCCAGCAGCTCGACAGAGACAGATACGCAGTATTTT. Protein sequence: CASSSTETDTQYF.

The chain has TRBV2 and TRBJ2-5; the match to TRBD2 covers 7 bases. The germline V gene encodes CDR1 SNHLY and CDR2 FYNNEI. V shed 1 base, J shed 4 bases, and the junction held 9 bases outside the gene matches. The CDR3 has 16 residues. CDR3 in amino acids: CASSEVLGLDGETQYF. The CDR3 bases are TGTGCCAGCAGTGAAGTTCTCGGACTAGACGGAGAGACCCAGTACTTC.

This clone turned up a few times. The chain has TRBV4-3 and TRBJ2-1, with TRBD2 matching over 12 bases. The CDR3 is made up of 16 amino acids. J lost 7 bases, V lost 1 base, and 5 bases had no gene match. CDR1 LGHNA and CDR2 YSLEER come from the germline V gene. The CDR3 loop reads CASSQVLTSGSNEQFF. CDR3 sequence (DNA): TGCGCCAGCAGCCAAGTGTTGACTAGCGGGAGTAATGAGCAGTTCTTC.

This clone has just one count. The chain is built from TRBV6-6 and TRBJ2-1; 8 bases fit TRBD1. Losses at the gene ends were 6 bases for V and 0 bases for J; bases not matched to a gene: 7. Germline-derived CDR1 and CDR2 are MNHNY and SVGAGI (reference sequence). This CDR3 contains 16 residues. The chain's CDR3 is CASSRQGLHSYNEQFF. The CDR3 DNA reads TGTGCCAGCAGCCGACAGGGGCTTCACTCCTACAATGAGCAGTTCTTC.

In the case of this clone: This may be a read error: a much more frequent sequence differs by one nucleotide. The rearrangement joins TRBV5-4 to TRBJ2-5; 7 bases match TRBD1. CDR3 size: 13 residues. CDR1 is SGHNT and CDR2 is YYREEE in the germline V gene (reference sequence). CDR3 in DNA: TGCGCCAGCAGCCGAGACAGGGAAGAGACCCAGTACTTC. Protein: CASSRDREETQYF.

J is TRBJ2-7 and V is TRBV10-3; 7 bases agree with TRBD2. The V gene end was trimmed by 2 bases and the J gene end by 0 bases; junction bases not matched to a gene: 4. Germline assignment: CDR1 ENHRY and CDR2 SYGVKD. This CDR3 spans 15 amino acids. The DNA of the CDR3 is TGTGCCATCAGTGAGCCGGGACTATCCTCCTACGAGCAGTACTTC. It encodes CAISEPGLSSYEQYF.

The CDR3 coding sequence is TGTGCCAGCAGCCGGACAGGGGATAATGAGCAGTTCTTC. Protein sequence: CASSRTGDNEQFF. The rearrangement joins TRBV7-3 to TRBJ2-1; 9 bases agree with TRBD1. The CDR3 spans 13 residues. CDR1 SGHTA and CDR2 FQGTGA come from the germline V gene. J lost 7 bases, V lost 5 bases, and 3 bases had no gene match.